This T cell receptor (beta chain) was found in a study of blood T cells in healthy people across ages. CDR3 length equals 14 residues. Trimming took 5 bases from V and 4 from J, leaving 11 bases between them. Germline V gene sequence: CDR1 SGHTA, CDR2 FQGNSA. A second PCR of roughly 7 to 11 cycles used a sample-barcoded 5' primer and a J-beta primer mix. TCRdb reprocessed the 5' RACE reads with MiXCR, giving one entry per CDR3 protein. The sample yields some 1.1 million distinct CDR3 sequences, roughly two fifths seen once. The rearrangement uses TRBV7-2 and TRBJ1-4, with unresolved D. This receptor was identified in a man aged 18 to 29 in good health. Sequencing was done on a sample of blood. The CDR3 sequence: CASSARGFNEKLFF. DNA for the CDR3: TGTGCCAGCAGCGCCAGAGGCTTTAATGAAAAACTGTTTTTT.